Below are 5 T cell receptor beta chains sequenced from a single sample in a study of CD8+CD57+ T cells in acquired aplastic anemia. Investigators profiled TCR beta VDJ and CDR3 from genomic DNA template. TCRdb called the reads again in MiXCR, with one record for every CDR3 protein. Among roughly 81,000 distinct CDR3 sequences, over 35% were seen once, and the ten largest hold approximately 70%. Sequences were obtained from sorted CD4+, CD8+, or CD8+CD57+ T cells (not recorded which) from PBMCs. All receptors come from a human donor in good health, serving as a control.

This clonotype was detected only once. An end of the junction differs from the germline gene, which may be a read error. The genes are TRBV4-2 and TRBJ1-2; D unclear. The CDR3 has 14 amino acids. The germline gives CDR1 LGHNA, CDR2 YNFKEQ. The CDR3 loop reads CPSSQEPAAYGYTF. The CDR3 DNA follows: TGTCCCAGCAGCCAAGAGCCGGCCGCCTATGGCTACACCTTC.

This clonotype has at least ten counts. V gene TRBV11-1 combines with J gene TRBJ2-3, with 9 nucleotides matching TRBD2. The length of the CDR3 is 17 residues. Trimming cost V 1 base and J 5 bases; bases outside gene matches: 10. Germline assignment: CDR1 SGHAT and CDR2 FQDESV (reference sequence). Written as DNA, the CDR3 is TGTGCCAGCAGCTTAGTGAGTGGCGGGGGGGCTGGAGATACGCAGTATTTT. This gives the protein CASSLVSGGGAGDTQYF.

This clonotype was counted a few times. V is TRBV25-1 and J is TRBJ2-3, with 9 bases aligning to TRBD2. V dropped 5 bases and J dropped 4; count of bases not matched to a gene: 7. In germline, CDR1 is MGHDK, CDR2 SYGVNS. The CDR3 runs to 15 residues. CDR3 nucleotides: TGTGCCAGCAGTTACGGCGGGAGGGCCCCAGATACGCAGTATTTT. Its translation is CASSYGGRAPDTQYF.

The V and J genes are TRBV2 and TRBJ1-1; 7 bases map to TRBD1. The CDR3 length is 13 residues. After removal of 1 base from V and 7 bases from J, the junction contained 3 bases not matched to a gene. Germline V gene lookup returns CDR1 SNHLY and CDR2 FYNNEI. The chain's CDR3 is CASSEGTGDEAFF. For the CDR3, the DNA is TGTGCCAGCAGTGAAGGGACAGGCGATGAAGCTTTCTTT.

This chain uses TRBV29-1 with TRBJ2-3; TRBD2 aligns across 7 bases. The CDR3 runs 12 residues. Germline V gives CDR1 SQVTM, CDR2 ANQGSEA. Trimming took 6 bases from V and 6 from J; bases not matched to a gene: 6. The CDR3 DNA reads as TGCAGCGTCGCTCAGGGAGGGGATACGCAGTATTTT. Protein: CSVAQGGDTQYF.